The entry that follows covers one T cell receptor (beta chain) sequence. In the original analysis: Estimation of nucleated cell counts relied on the amplification of reference gene primers. This table comes from immunoSEQ multiplex PCR, and its TCRdb copy is limited to in-frame clones, with some not included. V, J and clone size are those of that table, while D and trimming were read from the DNA. The sample shows 200,000 to 250,000 clones, about 90% of them seen only once. Resolution of symptoms, clearance, or two negative PCRs was present in recovered Cohort 3 donors. The sample belongs to a study of blood T cell repertoires in COVID-19. Overall study: Whether acute or convalescent, the COVID-19 samples came from the United States, Italy and Spain. Sources were T cells, B-cell-depleted T cells, or PBMCs; the material itself was cDNA or gDNA.

The CDR3 is made up of 12 amino acids. V was clipped by 8 bases and J by 5 bases, with 12 bases between them. CDR1 is SNHLY, CDR2 FYNNEI, per germline. The sample comprised PBMCs or T cells enriched from blood (not recorded which). This chain joins TRBV2 and TRBJ1-2; D is ambiguous. The sequence came from a man between 25 and 39 years old who had recovered from COVID-19. CDR3 loop: CASGPETYGYTF. Written as DNA, the CDR3 is TGTGCCAGCGGTCCAGAGACTTATGGCTACACCTTC. The full variable domain, with the rest looked up from reference TRBV2 and TRBJ1-2, is EPEVTQTPSHQVTQMGQEVILRCVPISNHLYFYWYRQILGQKVEFLVSFYNNEISEKSEIFDDQFSVERPDGSNFTLKIRSTKLEDSAMYFCASGPETYGYTFGSGTRLTVV.